This paragraph reports one TCR beta chain. Original analysis: Estimation of nucleated cell counts was performed using reference gene primer amplification. TCRdb's copy holds only in-frame clones and misses some; the assay was immunoSEQ multiplex PCR. That table gives V, J and clone size, and the DNA gave D and trimming. This repertoire shows roughly 200,000 clones, approximately 85% found once; its top ten account for roughly 8%. The data were obtained in a study of blood T cell repertoires in COVID-19. As for the study in general: Spain, Italy and the United States supplied samples that represented acute and convalescent COVID-19. PBMCs, B-cell-depleted T cells, or T cells were the source of the cDNA or gDNA that made up the material.

Germline-derived CDR1 and CDR2 are LNHDA and SQIVND (reference sequence). The CDR3 loop spans 15 amino acids. With 5 bases clipped from V and 4 bases from J, the junction kept 5 bases outside the gene matches. Specimen: peripheral blood. The TCR comes from a woman aged 60-75 years with acute or convalescent COVID-19. The rearrangement joins TRBV19 to TRBJ2-1, with 10 bases identical to TRBD1. CDR3 residues: CASSSGQGVYNEQFF. The CDR3 DNA reads TGTGCCAGTAGTTCCGGACAGGGGGTTTACAATGAGCAGTTCTTC. Using reference TRBV19 and TRBJ2-1 for the parts outside the CDR3, the full variable domain is DGGITQSPKYLFRKEGQNVTLSCEQNLNHDAMYWYRQDPGQGLRLIYYSQIVNDFQKGDIAEGYSVSREKKESFPLTVTSAQKNPTAFYLCASSSGQGVYNEQFFGPGTRLTVL.